Included here is one T cell receptor (beta chain) sequence, with context. What this receptor recognizes is not known. It has no much larger one-base neighbor in the sample; base qualities were not kept. For CDR1 and CDR2, the germline V gene lists SGHDN and FVKESK. The CDR3 goes from the cysteine to the phenylalanine over 14 residues. Only the CDR3 DNA stays, 42 bases, in frame from base 1. V is clipped by 0 bases and J by 5 bases, and the sequence between their germline boundaries is 11 bases long. These data belong to a study of blood T cell repertoires in COVID-19 (dated by TCRdb to the early 2020s). Regarding the research as a whole: Samples from collaborators originated in the United States, Italy and Spain and spanned both the acute and convalescent phases of COVID-19. The repertoires were released in a freely available public database meant as a resource for research on the immune response to SARS-CoV-2. The prospective study material was composed of cDNA or gDNA derived from T cells, B-cell-depleted T cells, or PBMCs. Subjects who had been exposed to COVID-19, were actively infected with it, or had recovered from it provided the deeply sampled blood TCRbeta repertoires that made up the dataset. The sample metadata nearly always contained a de-identified subject ID, COVID-19 status, age in years and sex. Where available, HLA class I and class II types were taken from metadata supplied by the sample provider and were not determined by assay-based typing. The samples were drawn from two sources: the first 160 participants of the ongoing ImmuneRACE study, and 1,000 to 1,500 subjects contributed by 6 global collaborators.

General study outcomes and caveats: How much clinical and demographic metadata was included differed by source and by participant, and the metadata was provided uncurated.

TCRbeta CDR3 regions were amplified from genomic DNA using the immunoSEQ Assay, a bias-controlled multiplex PCR. Per the original workflow: The number of nucleated cells in each sample was estimated from the amplification of reference gene primers within the assay. To quantify the absolute abundance of each unique TCRbeta CDR3 rearrangement, sequence reads were collapsed and filtered. For each sample, productive Simpson clonality was calculated by taking the square root of Simpson's diversity index across productive rearrangements. Entries here come from immuneACCESS through TCRdb and include only in-frame sequences with V and J called. Some clones fail to appear in such tables; in the studies checked, an unresolved V gene covers under half of the shortfall, and the cause of the remainder is unknown. V and J calls and clone size follow that table, whereas D and trimming were derived from the DNA. The sample contains under 200,000 clones, 85% of them found a single time. The ten biggest clones cover 1.1% of the sample.

Collaborating institutions collected whole blood in K2EDTA tubes following their own protocols. Collaborator samples were shipped for TCRbeta analysis as frozen whole blood, isolated PBMCs, or DNA extracted from either sample type. The sample taken for sequencing was peripheral blood. This clonotype was sampled from a man aged 35-49 years with acute or convalescent COVID-19. The chain joins TRBV14 to TRBJ2-7; no D gene is confidently identified. The DNA sequence reads TGTGCCAGCAGCCAAGATCTGAGGAAAGACGAGCAGTACTTC. The resulting protein is CASSQDLRKDEQYF.